Presented here are 30 T cell receptor beta chains from one specimen sequenced in a study of blood T cell repertoires in COVID-19. Generated by immunoSEQ multiplex PCR, the TCRdb table keeps only in-frame clones and is missing some. This table has roughly 100,000 clones, 84% appearing once. Sequences were obtained from peripheral blood. These receptors all stem from a man aged 35-49 years with active or convalescent COVID-19.

This sequence joins TRBV4-3 and TRBJ2-5; tentative D call: TRBD1 (6 bases). This CDR3 region has 16 residues. Trimming pared 0 bases from V and 5 bases from J, leaving 16 bases between. Germline CDR1 reads LGHNA; CDR2 reads YSLEER. CDR3 amino acids: CASSQDGTRQAETQYF. As DNA, the CDR3 is TGCGCCAGCAGCCAAGATGGAACAAGACAGGCGGAGACCCAGTACTTC.

The chain couples TRBV10-2 to TRBJ1-2; weak D call: TRBD1 (6 bases). CDR1 and CDR2 from the germline V gene are WSHSY and SAAADI. The CDR3 has 17 residues. V was pared by 4 bases and J by 0 bases, with 18 bases between. The CDR3 loop is CASSALTGSSSNYGYTF. The CDR3 DNA follows: TGCGCCAGCAGTGCCCTGACAGGTAGCTCCTCTAACTATGGCTACACCTTC.

Only one count was recorded for this clone. J is TRBJ1-4 and V is TRBV5-4; D is unclear. This CDR3 has 13 residues. Trimming took off 4 bases at V and 6 bases at J, with 10 bases between the two ends. Germline V gene sequence: CDR1 SGHNT, CDR2 YYREEE (reference sequence). CDR3 in amino acids: CASSLSVDEKLFF. In DNA, the CDR3 is TGTGCCAGCAGCCTCAGTGTGGATGAAAAACTGTTTTTT. Together with reference TRBV5-4 and TRBJ1-4, the CDR3 gives the full variable domain: ETGVTQSPTHLIKTRGQQVTLRCSSQSGHNTVSWYQQALGQGPQFIFQYYREEENGRGNFPPRFSGLQFPNYSSELNVNALELDDSALYLCASSLSVDEKLFFGSGTQLSVL.

This clone was seen a single time. This rearrangement joins TRBV4-3 to TRBJ2-5, with unresolved D. This CDR3 comprises 15 residues. V lost 0 bases and J lost 0, with 8 bases in between. The germline gives CDR1 LGHNA, CDR2 YSLEER. As DNA, the CDR3 is TGCGCCAGCAGCCAAGATTTAACAGACCAAGAGACCCAGTACTTC. Its translation: CASSQDLTDQETQYF.

This chain uses TRBV6-5 with TRBJ1-2, with D possibly matching TRBD1 (5 bases). Trimming cost V 6 bases and J 7 bases, with 21 bases left between them. Germline V lookup: CDR1 MNHEY, CDR2 SVGAGI. This CDR3 region has 15 residues. This CDR3 reads CASRPGTPLFGGYTF. CDR3 DNA sequence: TGTGCCAGCAGGCCCGGGACTCCTCTGTTCGGTGGCTACACCTTC.

The chain joins TRBV5-5 to TRBJ1-2, with no clear D. This CDR3 has 13 residues. Germline CDR1 SGHKS, CDR2 YYEKEE (reference sequence). V lost 0 bases and J 8 bases, leaving 11 bases between the germline ends. CDR3 nucleotides: TGTGCCAGCAGCTTGGGTTCGGGGATCGGCTACACCTTC. Its protein is CASSLGSGIGYTF. The full variable domain, in which reference TRBV5-5 and TRBJ1-2 provide the parts outside the CDR3, is DAGVTQSPTHLIKTRGQQVTLRCSPISGHKSVSWYQQVLGQGPQFIFQYYEKEERGRGNFPDRFSARQFPNYSSELNVNALLLGDSALYLCASSLGSGIGYTFGSGTRLTVV.

The CDR3 loop is CASSGRLAGGTYNEQFF. The CDR3 nucleotides are TGTGCCAGCAGTGGGCGACTAGCGGGGGGCACATACAATGAGCAGTTCTTC. V usage is TRBV28 and J usage is TRBJ2-1; TRBD2 matches at 13 bases. Germline trimming cut 5 bases from V and 4 bases from J; bases unmatched to any gene: 8. The CDR3 has 17 amino acids. Germline V lookup: CDR1 MDHEN, CDR2 SYDVKM.

This chain links TRBV19 with TRBJ2-1; the D gene is possibly TRBD1 (5 bases). V lost 5 bases to trimming and J lost 4 bases, with 21 bases between them. The V gene's germline CDR1 is LNHDA and CDR2 SQIVND (reference sequence). This CDR3 region has 17 residues. For the CDR3, the DNA is TGTGCCAGTAGTGCTTCCCCCTCCCGCACAGGTTACAATGAGCAGTTCTTC. Translation: CASSASPSRTGYNEQFF.

J is TRBJ2-5 and V is TRBV9, with 14 bases lining up with TRBD2. The germline V gene encodes CDR1 SGDLS and CDR2 YYNGEE. V lost 4 bases, J lost 2 bases, and 10 bases stayed unmatched. The CDR3 has 18 residues. This chain's CDR3 is CASSITGLAGGQQETQYF. In DNA, the CDR3 is TGTGCCAGCAGCATAACAGGACTAGCGGGGGGCCAGCAAGAGACCCAGTACTTC.

This sequence joins TRBV5-1 and TRBJ2-1, with 8 bases aligning to TRBD2. This CDR3 has 16 amino acids. The V and J ends lost 0 bases and 3 bases, in that order; junction bases with no gene match: 5. Germline V gene sequence: CDR1 SGHRS, CDR2 YFSETQ. CDR3 nucleotides: TGCGCCAGCAGCTTGGGAGCGGGGGTAATCTACAATGAGCAGTTCTTC. Translating gives CASSLGAGVIYNEQFF.

This clone was counted once. This chain uses TRBV18 with TRBJ1-4; D might be TRBD1 (5 bases). V was shortened by 3 bases and J by 7 bases, with 12 bases between the two germline ends. The CDR3 runs 14 residues. Germline lookup yields CDR1 KGHSH and CDR2 LQKENI. The CDR3: CASSPTVWLEKLFF. CDR3 nucleotides: TGTGCCAGCTCACCGACAGTCTGGCTTGAAAAACTGTTTTTT.

V gene TRBV7-9 combines with J gene TRBJ1-3, with TRBD1 identical over 9 bases. Trimming cost V 5 bases and J 3 bases; bases outside gene matches: 5. Germline V gene sequence: CDR1 SEHNR, CDR2 FQNEAQ (reference sequence). This CDR3 spans 15 amino acids. The CDR3 loop reads CASSIHRGLGNTIYF. CDR3 DNA sequence: TGTGCCAGCAGCATCCACAGGGGGCTTGGAAACACCATATATTTT.

The rearrangement joins TRBV27 to TRBJ2-3, with TRBD1 matching 10 bases. The ends lost 4 bases at V and 7 bases at J; junction bases unmatched: 8. The germline gives CDR1 MNHEY, CDR2 SMNVEV (reference sequence). The CDR3 runs to 15 residues. The CDR3 DNA follows: TGTGCCAGCAGTTCCCGGACAGGGGGAGGAAATACGCAGTATTTT. Encoded protein: CASSSRTGGGNTQYF.

This rearrangement joins TRBV19 to TRBJ2-3; D perhaps matches TRBD2 (5 bases). In germline, CDR1 is LNHDA, CDR2 SQIVND (reference sequence). Trimming removed 7 bases from V and 5 bases from J, with 13 bases in between. The CDR3 is 13 residues long. The CDR3 DNA reads as TGTGCCAGTAACCGGTGGGAGAAAGATACGCAGTATTTT. This sequence encodes CASNRWEKDTQYF.

In its sample, this clone was seen a few times. The gene calls are TRBV3-1 (or the pseudogene TRBV3-2) and TRBJ1-3, with 10 positions matching TRBD1. V shed 8 bases, J shed 2 bases, and the junction held 3 bases outside the gene matches. The germline V gene has CDR1 LGHDT and CDR2 YNNKEL (reference sequence). This CDR3 spans 14 amino acids. The CDR3 protein is CASFGTGAGNTIYF. CDR3 in DNA: TGTGCCAGCTTCGGGACAGGGGCTGGAAACACCATATATTTT.

This clone was recorded once. The chain links TRBV4-3 to TRBJ2-7; D gene uncertain. The V and J ends lost 0 bases and 5 bases respectively, with 17 bases between them. Germline CDR1 and CDR2: LGHNA and YSLEER. The CDR3 spans 16 residues. CDR3 protein: CASSQDSSPQANEQYF. In DNA, the CDR3 is TGCGCCAGCAGCCAAGATTCCAGTCCCCAGGCGAACGAGCAGTACTTC.

The gene calls are TRBV19 and TRBJ2-1; 8 nucleotides agree with TRBD1. Germline CDR1 and CDR2: LNHDA and SQIVND (reference sequence). The CDR3 consists of 15 residues. V was pared by 3 bases and J by 5 bases, with 6 bases of the junction left unmatched. CDR3 residues: CASSIWTGNDNEQFF. CDR3 in DNA: TGTGCCAGTAGTATTTGGACAGGGAACGACAATGAGCAGTTCTTC.

This rearrangement joins TRBV6-1 to TRBJ2-7; D possibly corresponds to TRBD1 (5 bases). The CDR3 length is 15 residues. V was pared by 0 bases and J by 2 bases, with 11 bases between. Germline V lookup: CDR1 MNHNS, CDR2 SASEGT. The CDR3 sequence is CASSEAITGAYEQYF. The CDR3 DNA sequence: TGTGCCAGCAGTGAAGCGATTACAGGCGCCTACGAGCAGTACTTC.

V is TRBV6-5 and J is TRBJ1-6; D is perhaps TRBD1 (6 bases). Looked up from germline, CDR1 is MNHEY and CDR2 is SVGAGI. The CDR3 loop spans 15 amino acids. V lost 8 bases to trimming and J lost 6 bases, with 17 bases between them. The DNA for the CDR3 is TGTGCCAGCCAATCAACAGGGACATTTAATTCACCCCTCCACTTT. It yields the protein CASQSTGTFNSPLHF.

J is TRBJ2-3 and V is TRBV7-2, with TRBD1 as a possible D gene (6 bases). CDR1 and CDR2 (germline): SGHTA, FQGNSA. This CDR3 comprises 13 residues. V lost 5 bases, J lost 5 bases, and 11 bases lay in between. CDR3 nucleotide sequence: TGTGCCAGCAGCGCTCAGGGGAGAGATACGCAGTATTTT. Protein product: CASSAQGRDTQYF.

The chain couples TRBV29-1 to TRBJ1-2; TRBD1 aligns across 9 bases. V lost 7 bases, J lost 4 bases, and 10 bases stayed unmatched. The CDR3 spans 14 residues. CDR1 and CDR2 from the germline V gene are SQVTM and ANQGSEA. The CDR3 sequence: CSAGAGQGLYGYTF. CDR3 bases: TGCAGCGCCGGAGCGGGACAGGGCCTCTATGGCTACACCTTC.

The J gene is TRBJ2-7, the V gene TRBV11-2; 7 bases agree with TRBD1. The junction had 13 bases not matched to a gene; V was cut back by 2 bases and J by 3 bases. The length of the CDR3 is 17 residues. The germline CDR1 and CDR2 sequences are SGHAT and FQNNGV. The CDR3: CASSLRDSLLAVYEQYF. The CDR3 DNA sequence: TGTGCCAGCAGCTTAAGGGACAGTCTATTGGCTGTCTACGAGCAGTACTTC.

This clone is large in the sample. The chain couples TRBV5-6 to TRBJ2-2; D is uncertain. The V and J ends lost 4 bases and 2 bases respectively, with 12 bases between them. The CDR3 is made up of 15 amino acids. Germline V gene sequence: CDR1 SGHDT, CDR2 YYEEEE. The CDR3 bases are TGTGCCAGCAGCCCCGCGGTCCTCAACACCGGGGAGCTGTTTTTT. Translated: CASSPAVLNTGELFF.

About this clone: Other nucleotide sequences in the sample specify the same CDR3. The genes are TRBV12-3 or TRBV12-4 and TRBJ2-7; 7 bases match TRBD1. CDR3 length: 12 amino acids. The V gene end was trimmed by 6 bases and the J gene end by 6 bases; junction bases not matched to a gene: 5. The CDR3 DNA is TGTGCCAGCAGAACTACAGGGGTCGAGCAGTACTTC. It is translated as CASRTTGVEQYF.

The J gene is TRBJ1-1, the V gene TRBV6-1; 10 nucleotides agree with TRBD1. The ends lost 4 bases at V and 5 bases at J; junction bases unmatched: 1. The CDR3 is 13 amino acids. Germline loops: CDR1 MNHNS, CDR2 SASEGT. CDR3 DNA sequence: TGTGCCAGCAGTGGACAGGGGGCGACTGAAGCTTTCTTT. This encodes CASSGQGATEAFF.

The chain carries TRBV11-3 and TRBJ2-1; no clear D. There are 14 residues in the CDR3. Trimming removed 5 bases from V and 5 bases from J, with 13 bases in between. Germline CDR1 is SGHNT and CDR2 is YENEEA. CDR3 residues: CASSARYADNEQFF. As DNA, the CDR3 is TGTGCCAGCAGCGCTCGTTATGCGGACAATGAGCAGTTCTTC.

The sample holds one count of this clone. The chain joins TRBV5-1 to TRBJ2-3; D not resolved. CDR3 length: 13 amino acids. Trimming shortened V by 0 bases and J by 1 base, and 3 bases separated the two germline ends. Germline V lookup: CDR1 SGHRS, CDR2 YFSETQ. The CDR3 sequence is CASSLAGTDTQYF. CDR3 DNA sequence: TGCGCCAGCAGCTTGGCGGGCACAGATACGCAGTATTTT.

This clone was seen once. The rearrangement uses TRBV11-2 and TRBJ1-1, with D perhaps matching TRBD1 (6 bases). Germline V CDR1 and CDR2: SGHAT, FQNNGV. CDR3 size: 13 residues. V was cut by 5 bases and J by 5 bases, with 12 bases left in between. The CDR3 is CASSQSTGTEAFF. The CDR3 DNA sequence: TGTGCCAGCAGCCAATCGACAGGAACTGAAGCTTTCTTT.

This clone was recorded a few times. The genes are TRBV18 and TRBJ2-3; 7 bases are a match to TRBD2. The germline V gene encodes CDR1 KGHSH and CDR2 LQKENI. V gave up 8 bases and J gave up 0 bases; unmatched junction bases: 11. This CDR3 is built from 16 residues. In nucleotides, the CDR3 is TGTGCCAGCCCGCTTCGTCCGGGGGGTAGCACAGATACGCAGTATTTT. This translates into CASPLRPGGSTDTQYF.

Notes on this clone: The sample contains more than one DNA sequence encoding this CDR3. The chain links TRBV6-5 to TRBJ2-2, with 9 bases lining up with TRBD1. The germline V gene encodes CDR1 MNHEY and CDR2 SVGAGI. The CDR3 has 14 residues. V gave up 6 bases and J gave up 1 base; unmatched junction bases: 0. The CDR3 DNA follows: TGTGCCAGCAGGGGACAGGGGAACACCGGGGAGCTGTTTTTT. Its translation is CASRGQGNTGELFF.